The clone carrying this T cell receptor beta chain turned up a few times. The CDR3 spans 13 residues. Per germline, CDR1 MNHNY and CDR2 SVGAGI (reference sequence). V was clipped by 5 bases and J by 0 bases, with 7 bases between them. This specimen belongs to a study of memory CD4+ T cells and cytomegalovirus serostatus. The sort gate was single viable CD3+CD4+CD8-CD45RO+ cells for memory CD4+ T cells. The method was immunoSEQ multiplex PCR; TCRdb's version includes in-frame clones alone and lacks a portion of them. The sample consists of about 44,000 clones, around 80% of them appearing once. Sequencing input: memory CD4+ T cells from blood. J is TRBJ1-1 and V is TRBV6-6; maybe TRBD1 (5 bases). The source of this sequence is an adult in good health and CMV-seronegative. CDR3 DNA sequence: TGTGCCAGCAGTCTGGGACTGAACACTGAAGCTTTCTTT. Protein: CASSLGLNTEAFF.